The 21 T cell receptor beta chains reported below all come from one sample, sequenced in a study of blood T cell repertoires in COVID-19. Profiling relied on immunoSEQ multiplex PCR, and the TCRdb table lists in-frame clones only, not all of them. The sample has about 48,000 clones, around 80% seen once. Sequencing was performed on peripheral blood. The receptors shown here come from a man aged 65 to 85 with acute or convalescent COVID-19.

The V call is TRBV28, the J call TRBJ1-2, with D hard to call. This CDR3 spans 12 amino acids. The V gene's germline CDR1 is MDHEN and CDR2 SYDVKM. Trimming removed 10 bases at V and 8 bases at J, with 17 bases between. The CDR3 nucleotides are TGTGCCACCAAGGACTTGGGGTACGGCTACACCTTC. Translation gives CATKDLGYGYTF.

The CDR3: CASSITGNTEAFF. The CDR3 DNA reads TGTGCCAGTAGTATTACAGGGAACACTGAAGCTTTCTTT. The gene calls are TRBV19 and TRBJ1-1, with D perhaps TRBD1 (5 bases). V gave up 3 bases and J gave up 1 base, with 6 bases separating them. Germline values: CDR1 LNHDA, CDR2 SQIVND (reference sequence). This CDR3 is 13 amino acids long. The full variable domain, its missing parts supplied by reference TRBV19 and TRBJ1-1, is DGGITQSPKYLFRKEGQNVTLSCEQNLNHDAMYWYRQDPGQGLRLIYYSQIVNDFQKGDIAEGYSVSREKKESFPLTVTSAQKNPTAFYLCASSITGNTEAFFGQGTRLTVV.

This clone showed up just a few times. The chain couples TRBV6-2 or TRBV6-3 to TRBJ2-7, with 8 bases aligning to TRBD2. Germline CDR1 and CDR2: MNHEY and SVGEGT. This CDR3 comprises 15 residues. The V segment lost 2 bases and the J segment 3 bases; nucleotides outside the gene matches: 6. DNA for the CDR3: TGTGCCAGCAGTTACACGGGGGGACTAGACTACGAGCAGTACTTC. It encodes CASSYTGGLDYEQYF.

The chain joins TRBV6-6 to TRBJ1-1, with D perhaps matching TRBD1 (6 bases). The ends were cut back, 4 bases at V and 4 bases at J, with 13 bases in the middle. Per germline, CDR1 MNHNY and CDR2 SVGAGI (reference sequence). The CDR3 has 14 residues. The CDR3, as DNA: TGTGCCAGCAGTTTAGTCTCAGGGGCCACTGAAGCTTTCTTT. Encoded protein: CASSLVSGATEAFF.

This clone turned up a few times. The CDR3 sequence: CASTHTDSDEQYF. For the CDR3, the DNA is TGTGCCAGCACCCACACGGACTCAGACGAGCAGTACTTC. This chain connects TRBV7-9 to TRBJ2-7; the D gene is possibly TRBD2 (5 bases). Per the germline V gene, CDR1 is SEHNR and CDR2 is FQNEAQ (reference sequence). This CDR3 has 13 amino acids. The V end lost 7 bases, the J end lost 5 bases, and 15 bases lay between the germline ends.

This clone showed up just a few times. The chain employs TRBV19 and TRBJ1-2; no firm D call. V lost 8 bases and J lost 0, with 13 bases in between. The CDR3 loop spans 14 amino acids. Per germline, CDR1 LNHDA and CDR2 SQIVND (reference sequence). This CDR3 is CASVAQATNYGYTF. The DNA of the CDR3 is TGTGCCAGTGTCGCGCAGGCGACTAACTATGGCTACACCTTC.

The rearrangement uses TRBV3-1 (or the pseudogene TRBV3-2) and TRBJ1-4; TRBD1 matches at 11 bases. In germline, CDR1 is LGHDT, CDR2 YNNKEL (reference sequence). This CDR3 has 16 amino acids. Unmatched junction bases numbered 14, after V lost 4 bases and J lost 13 bases. CDR3: CASSPPGGQGGGRLFF. In DNA form, the CDR3 reads TGTGCCAGCAGCCCCCCTGGGGGACAGGGGGGCGGAAGACTGTTTTTT.

The chain links TRBV3-1 (or the pseudogene TRBV3-2) to TRBJ1-2, with a tentative D call TRBD1 (5 bases). The V end was cut by 3 bases, the J end by 8 bases, with 10 bases between. This CDR3 contains 12 residues. Germline lookup yields CDR1 LGHDT and CDR2 YNNKEL (reference sequence). CDR3 protein: CASSHGGRGYTF. For the CDR3, the DNA is TGTGCCAGCAGCCACGGGGGAAGGGGCTACACCTTC.

The sample holds a few counts of this clone. The chain employs TRBV28 and TRBJ1-2; 9 bases fit TRBD1. The germline V gene encodes CDR1 MDHEN and CDR2 SYDVKM. The CDR3 loop spans 11 amino acids. V was clipped by 6 bases and J by 10 bases; unmatched bases: 3. CDR3 coding DNA: TGTGCCAGCAGCCGGACAGGGGTCTACACCTTC. This gives the protein CASSRTGVYTF.

This chain joins TRBV5-5 and TRBJ2-7, with 7 bases lining up with TRBD2. This CDR3 contains 17 residues. Germline lookup yields CDR1 SGHKS and CDR2 YYEKEE (reference sequence). Unmatched junction bases numbered 9, after V lost 0 bases and J lost 0 bases. CDR3 protein: CASSLVVAPGGSYEQYF. DNA for the CDR3: TGTGCCAGCAGCTTGGTTGTGGCCCCGGGGGGCTCCTACGAGCAGTACTTC.

This sequence joins TRBV5-1 and TRBJ2-1; weak D call: TRBD2 (6 bases). The CDR3 sequence is 15 residues long. The V and J ends lost 0 bases and 7 bases respectively, with 14 bases between them. Germline V gene sequence: CDR1 SGHRS, CDR2 YFSETQ. The CDR3 is CASSLGSGPTNEQFF. The CDR3 DNA reads TGCGCCAGCAGCTTGGGTAGCGGACCTACGAATGAGCAGTTCTTC.

This clone was seen a single time. This chain uses TRBV7-2 with TRBJ1-6; 7 bases line up with TRBD1. CDR3 size: 15 residues. In germline, CDR1 is SGHTA, CDR2 FQGNSA. Losses at the gene ends were 5 bases for V and 7 bases for J; bases not matched to a gene: 8. CDR3 residues: CASSTTRDSNSPLHF. In DNA form, the CDR3 reads TGTGCCAGCAGCACGACTCGGGACAGCAATTCACCCCTCCACTTT.

CDR3 nucleotides: TGTGCCAGCAGTTTATGGCAGGGGGACGGCTACACCTTC. As protein: CASSLWQGDGYTF. The chain links TRBV27 to TRBJ1-2; 7 positions match TRBD1. Germline CDR1 MNHEY, CDR2 SMNVEV (reference sequence). The V gene end was trimmed by 1 base and the J gene end by 8 bases; junction bases not matched to a gene: 4. The CDR3 covers 13 residues.

DNA for the CDR3: TGTGCCAGCAGCCGCGGGGGGCCGAACACTGAAGCTTTCTTT. Translation: CASSRGGPNTEAFF. The chain combines TRBV27 with TRBJ1-1, with D possibly TRBD1 on 6 matching bases. Germline V gene sequence: CDR1 MNHEY, CDR2 SMNVEV (reference sequence). Trimming cost V 6 bases and J 1 base, with 12 bases left between them. This CDR3 has 14 residues.

This clone was detected once. This sequence joins TRBV7-2 and TRBJ2-1; TRBD2 agrees at 13 bases. V trimming: 0 bases; J trimming: 9 bases; junction bases outside the gene matches: 2. This CDR3 has 15 residues. Germline V gene lookup returns CDR1 SGHTA and CDR2 FQGNSA. Here the CDR3 reads CASSLARTSGGEQFF. CDR3 DNA sequence: TGTGCCAGCAGCTTAGCCAGGACTAGCGGGGGTGAGCAGTTCTTC.

The chain links TRBV2 to TRBJ2-6, with TRBD1 as a possible D gene (6 bases). The CDR3 has 18 residues. Looked up from germline, CDR1 is SNHLY and CDR2 is FYNNEI. V was trimmed by 2 bases and J by 4 bases, leaving 18 bases between them. The CDR3 here is CASSERGHRRTGANVLTF. In DNA form, the CDR3 reads TGTGCCAGCAGTGAAAGGGGACATCGCCGTACGGGGGCCAACGTCCTGACTTTC. The full variable domain, its missing parts supplied by reference TRBV2 and TRBJ2-6, is EPEVTQTPSHQVTQMGQEVILRCVPISNHLYFYWYRQILGQKVEFLVSFYNNEISEKSEIFDDQFSVERPDGSNFTLKIRSTKLEDSAMYFCASSERGHRRTGANVLTFGAGSRLTVL.

This clone was found once. The V gene is TRBV7-2, the J gene TRBJ2-3; the D gene is possibly TRBD1 (5 bases). The CDR3 is made up of 14 amino acids. Looked up from germline, CDR1 is SGHTA and CDR2 is FQGNSA. V was cut by 1 base and J by 6 bases, with 11 bases left in between. CDR3 sequence reads: CASSLGQGMDTQYF. The CDR3, as DNA: TGTGCCAGCAGCTTAGGGCAGGGCATGGATACGCAGTATTTT.

The chain combines TRBV27 with TRBJ2-7; TRBD1 is a possible D gene (6 bases). The length of the CDR3 is 13 residues. V gave up 6 bases and J gave up 5 bases, with 14 bases separating them. Germline V gene data show CDR1 as MNHEY and CDR2 as SMNVEV (reference sequence). The CDR3 nucleotides read TGTGCCAGCAGCATTTACAGGGAGCACGAGCAGTACTTC. Amino acids: CASSIYREHEQYF.

The J gene is TRBJ1-4, the V gene TRBV20-1; D remains unclear. CDR3 size: 13 residues. CDR1 DFQATT and CDR2 SNEGSKA come from the germline V gene (reference sequence). V was trimmed by 3 bases and J by 8 bases, leaving 13 bases between them. CDR3 loop: CSASYAQREKLFF. Written as DNA, the CDR3 is TGCAGTGCTAGTTATGCTCAGAGGGAAAAACTGTTTTTT.

This chain links TRBV5-6 with TRBJ1-2, with a weak D call TRBD1 (6 bases). The CDR3 loop spans 14 amino acids. Trimming removed 0 bases at V and 4 bases at J, with 10 bases between. Per germline, CDR1 SGHDT and CDR2 YYEEEE. The CDR3 spells CASSLVGQSYGYTF. The CDR3 DNA is TGTGCCAGCAGCTTGGTGGGACAAAGCTATGGCTACACCTTC.

The V and J genes are TRBV20-1 and TRBJ1-1; no reliable D call. The CDR3 sequence is 11 residues long. Per germline, CDR1 DFQATT and CDR2 SNEGSKA (reference sequence). V lost 3 bases and J lost 4, with 6 bases in between. CDR3 bases: TGCAGTGCTAGGTGGGCCACTGAAGCTTTCTTT. Translation gives CSARWATEAFF.